The 29 T cell receptor beta chains given below trace back to one sample, sequenced in a study of T cells expressing NK-cell markers. With the 5' RACE reads reprocessed, TCRdb shows one record per CDR3 protein and no DNA. The sample holds about 260,000 distinct CDR3 sequences. Material: blood T cells: a sorted CD56 or NKG2C T cell subset, CD4+ or CD8+ T cells, or bulk PBMC T cells (not recorded which). These receptors originate from a woman aged 18 to 75 in good health.

This sequence joins TRBV12-3 or TRBV12-4 and TRBJ1-5; TCRdb outputs TRBD1, but without DNA this stays unchecked. The CDR3 loop spans 15 amino acids. CDR3 protein: CASSFTGPGDQPQHF.

V and J are TRBV29-1 and TRBJ2-1; TCRdb names TRBD2, which stays unverified in the absence of DNA. The CDR3 length is 14 residues. Germline V gene data show CDR1 as SQVTM and CDR2 as ANQGSEA. The CDR3 reads CSAGLLAGKNEQFF.

V gene TRBV29-1 combines with J gene TRBJ1-5; TCRdb lists TRBD1, though no DNA is available to test this call. The germline V gene encodes CDR1 SQVTM and CDR2 ANQGSEA. CDR3 length equals 13 residues. The CDR3 region is CSAQGDRNQPQHF.

This chain uses TRBV12-3 or TRBV12-4 with TRBJ1-1. The CDR3 contains 12 residues. CDR3 residues: CASSFANTEAFF.

The chain employs TRBV12-3 or TRBV12-4 and TRBJ2-2; TCRdb lists TRBD1, though no DNA is available to test this call. The CDR3 covers 13 residues. Here the CDR3 reads CASSGQGRRELFF.

The gene calls are TRBV20-1 and TRBJ2-5; TCRdb selects TRBD1, and the lack of DNA leaves this call unchecked. This CDR3 contains 11 residues. Germline CDR1 is DFQATT and CDR2 is SNEGSKA (reference sequence). CDR3 in amino acids: CSASPGQTQYF.

The J gene is TRBJ1-4, the V gene TRBV5-1. The CDR3 totals 13 residues. The germline V gene has CDR1 SGHRS and CDR2 YFSETQ. CDR3 residues: CASSLDRGEKLFF. Full variable domain (outside the CDR3, taken from reference TRBV5-1 and TRBJ1-4): KAGVTQTPRYLIKTRGQQVTLSCSPISGHRSVSWYQQTPGQGLQFLFEYFSETQRNKGNFPGRFSGRQFSNSRSEMNVSTLELGDSALYLCASSLDRGEKLFFGSGTQLSVL.

The rearrangement joins TRBV5-1 to TRBJ1-4; TCRdb calls TRBD1, which cannot be checked without DNA. Germline V gene data show CDR1 as SGHRS and CDR2 as YFSETQ. The CDR3 sequence is 16 residues long. The CDR3 sequence is CASCSGQTATNEKLFF.

The CDR3 protein is CASSSIDTEAFF. The chain has TRBV5-4 and TRBJ1-1. This CDR3 comprises 12 residues. Germline V gives CDR1 SGHNT, CDR2 YYREEE (reference sequence).

The chain couples TRBV29-1 to TRBJ2-1; TCRdb returns TRBD2, unconfirmable since there is no DNA. The CDR3 has 14 amino acids. Looked up from germline, CDR1 is SQVTM and CDR2 is ANQGSEA. The CDR3 region is CSAPGGLAGVGQFF.

The rearrangement uses TRBV7-3 and TRBJ2-2; the TRBD2 assignment by TCRdb is unverifiable without DNA. Per the germline V gene, CDR1 is SGHTA and CDR2 is FQGTGA. The CDR3 consists of 13 residues. This CDR3 reads CASSYPAGGELFF.

The CDR3: CATSGQDIYTGELFF. The chain joins TRBV24-1 to TRBJ2-2; TCRdb's D call of TRBD1 is untestable without DNA. The germline V gene encodes CDR1 KGHDR and CDR2 SFDVKD. This CDR3 is 15 amino acids long.

The chain uses TRBV28 and TRBJ2-7. This CDR3 has 15 residues. Germline V gene sequence: CDR1 MDHEN, CDR2 SYDVKM. The CDR3 is CASSLSQISSYEQYF.

The rearrangement uses TRBV18 and TRBJ2-5; TCRdb's D gene call, TRBD2, goes unchecked for lack of DNA. The CDR3 consists of 15 residues. Germline V CDR1 and CDR2: KGHSH, LQKENI. CDR3 amino acids: CASSPRRGQQETQYF.

The rearrangement joins TRBV30 to TRBJ2-3; the D call from TCRdb, TRBD1, cannot be confirmed without DNA. The CDR3 runs to 17 residues. Per germline, CDR1 GTSNPN and CDR2 SVGIG (reference sequence). The CDR3 loop is CAWSVTSGGRSTDTQYF.

The chain couples TRBV19 to TRBJ2-1. The CDR3 is 14 amino acids. Germline CDR1 and CDR2: LNHDA and SQIVND (reference sequence). The CDR3 reads CASKRQEIYNEQFF.

V gene TRBV7-9 combines with J gene TRBJ1-3; lacking DNA, the TRBD1 call made by TCRdb goes unchecked. This CDR3 contains 15 residues. From germline, CDR1 is SEHNR and CDR2 FQNEAQ (reference sequence). The CDR3 sequence: CASSPGTGTGNTIYF.

The rearrangement links TRBV28 to TRBJ2-5. CDR1 is MDHEN and CDR2 is SYDVKM in the germline V gene. This CDR3 contains 12 residues. The CDR3 is CASNQLQETQYF.

This chain links TRBV29-1 with TRBJ2-3. This CDR3 comprises 12 residues. Germline CDR1 and CDR2: SQVTM and ANQGSEA. CDR3 in amino acids: CSVEDQVNTQYF.

The V gene is TRBV10-3, the J gene TRBJ2-1; the TRBD1 assignment by TCRdb is unverifiable without DNA. Germline CDR1 and CDR2: ENHRY and SYGVKD. The CDR3 runs 14 residues. This CDR3 reads CAISEGRTVNEQFF.

The CDR3 spells CAISLAVPYEQYF. V is TRBV10-3 and J is TRBJ2-7; TCRdb's D call, TRBD2, is unchecked because there is no DNA. The V gene's germline CDR1 is ENHRY and CDR2 SYGVKD. CDR3 length: 13 amino acids.

The chain uses TRBV5-5 and TRBJ2-6. The CDR3 spans 16 residues. CDR1 is SGHKS and CDR2 is YYEKEE in the germline V gene (reference sequence). The CDR3: CASTRVPSSGANVLTF.

The CDR3 sequence is CASSKTTSGRYNEQFF. V is TRBV2 and J is TRBJ2-1; TCRdb returns TRBD2, unconfirmable since there is no DNA. Germline values: CDR1 SNHLY, CDR2 FYNNEI. The CDR3 extends over 16 amino acids.

The V call is TRBV7-2, the J call TRBJ2-1; with no DNA, the TCRdb D assignment of TRBD2 cannot be verified. In germline, CDR1 is SGHTA, CDR2 FQGNSA. CDR3 length: 15 residues. This CDR3 reads CASSFPTSGYNEQFF.

The chain couples TRBV3-1 to TRBJ2-2. The CDR3 is 15 residues long. Per the germline V gene, CDR1 is LGHDT and CDR2 is YNNKEL (reference sequence). This chain's CDR3 is CASSQVSPKTGELFF.

The rearrangement links TRBV20-1 to TRBJ2-3; TCRdb proposes TRBD2, but this gene call is untestable without DNA. Germline values: CDR1 DFQATT, CDR2 SNEGSKA (reference sequence). The length of the CDR3 is 13 residues. The CDR3 region is CSARSGGTDTQYF.

The chain combines TRBV3-1 with TRBJ2-2; TCRdb returns TRBD2, unconfirmable since there is no DNA. The CDR3 is 17 residues long. In germline, CDR1 is LGHDT, CDR2 YNNKEL (reference sequence). This CDR3 is CASSQDKLADYTGELFF.

The gene calls are TRBV29-1 and TRBJ2-1. The CDR3 spans 14 residues. Germline loops: CDR1 SQVTM, CDR2 ANQGSEA. CDR3 residues: CSVVGQSSYNEQFF.

The rearrangement joins TRBV4-3 to TRBJ2-1; with no DNA, the TCRdb D assignment of TRBD2 cannot be verified. CDR1 is LGHNA, CDR2 YSLEER, per germline. The CDR3 contains 17 residues. The CDR3: CASSQVSAGGVDNEQFF.